This paragraph reports one T cell receptor beta chain. The target antigen is unknown. Method: immunoSEQ multiplex PCR; TCRdb's copy keeps in-frame clones and lacks some. This sample carries about 43,000 clones, 95% of them seen once, and the ten largest clones take 0.85% to 1%. The V gene end was trimmed by 7 bases and the J gene end by 4 bases; junction bases not matched to a gene: 11. Germline lookup yields CDR1 MNHEY and CDR2 SMNVEV (reference sequence). The CDR3 loop spans 15 amino acids. These data come from a study of T cell clonotyping in hematopoietic cell transplantation. The study's findings and limits: Few recipient clonotypes overlapped donors; over 97% were de novo at given depth. Higher Inverse Simpson Index values in graft donor and pretransplant recipient predicted broader posttransplant TCR diversity. After transplant, recipient diversity fell while pathologically expanded clonotypes grew through day 180.

Source material: peripheral blood mononuclear cells. V usage is TRBV27 and J usage is TRBJ2-3; 7 bases are shared with TRBD2. The TCR comes from a man aged 25-45 years in good health. Some clones in this sample may be carry-over from other donors' samples. The CDR3 DNA is TGTGCCAGCACCAGACCCGGACTAGGCTCAGATACGCAGTATTTT. Translating gives CASTRPGLGSDTQYF.